A selection of T cell receptor beta chains follows, all from one sample in a study of beta chain features in type 1 diabetes. The assay was immunoSEQ multiplex PCR, and TCRdb's table has in-frame clones only and misses some. The table shows some 350,000 clones, with about 13% occurring only once. The sequenced material came from naive CD4+ T cells from blood. These receptors all stem from a woman aged 18-29 years with type 1 diabetes. CDR3s include the opening cysteine and the closing phenylalanine or tryptophan. D genes are given only for firm matches. Clone size is stated in some rows and not others, as once, few, many or a class when expanded.

clone size,V gene,J gene,CDR3 length,D gene,CDR3 protein,CDR3 DNA
.,TRBV7-2,TRBJ2-1,15,.,CASSLDRASFNEQFF,TGTGCCAGCAGCTTAGACAGGGCTAGTTTCAATGAGCAGTTCTTC
.,TRBV2,TRBJ2-2,14,TRBD2,CASRTLAETGELFF,TGTGCCAGCAGGACCCTAGCGGAGACCGGGGAGCTGTTTTTT
.,TRBV4-3,TRBJ2-5,19,TRBD2,CASSQDVLAGVMGGETQYF,TGCGCCAGCAGCCAAGATGTGTTAGCGGGAGTGATGGGGGGGGAGACCCAGTACTTC
.,TRBV2,TRBJ2-7,12,TRBD1,CASSGQGTSRYF,TGTGCCAGCAGTGGACAGGGGACGAGCAGGTACTTC
.,TRBV6-5,TRBJ2-2,13,.,CASSYLDTGELFF,TGTGCCAGCAGTTACTTAGACACCGGGGAGCTGTTTTTT
.,TRBV6-5,TRBJ1-2,15,TRBD1,CASSPTGTGWRGYTF,TGTGCCAGCAGCCCCACCGGGACAGGGTGGCGTGGCTACACCTTC
.,TRBV4-1,TRBJ1-3,18,.,CASSQRILGRYSGNTIYF,TGCGCCAGCAGCCAGCGTATACTGGGGCGGTACTCTGGAAACACCATATATTTT
few,TRBV28,TRBJ1-1,15,TRBD1,CASSALGQGGTEAFF,TGTGCCAGCAGTGCACTGGGACAGGGAGGAACTGAAGCTTTCTTT
few,TRBV30,TRBJ2-2,13,.,CGSKGGNTGELFF,TGTGGCTCTAAAGGGGGGAACACCGGGGAGCTGTTTTTT
.,TRBV18,TRBJ1-1,16,.,CASSPLSGGGGTEAFF,TGTGCCAGCTCACCACTTTCAGGCGGGGGTGGTACTGAAGCTTTCTTT
.,TRBV19,TRBJ1-4,13,.,CASSGLANEKLFF,TGTGCCAGTAGTGGACTGGCTAATGAAAAACTGTTTTTT
.,TRBV30,TRBJ1-4,14,TRBD1,CAWSGTGKSEKLFF,TGTGCCTGGAGTGGGACAGGGAAGAGTGAAAAACTGTTTTTT
few,TRBV5-1,TRBJ2-1,13,.,CASRPQGFDEQFF,TGCGCCAGCAGACCCCAGGGTTTCGATGAGCAGTTCTTC
.,TRBV5-1,TRBJ1-5,13,.,CASSPGAEQPQHF,TGCGCCAGCAGCCCTGGGGCAGAACAGCCCCAGCATTTT
once,TRBV15,TRBJ2-1,14,.,CATSRRGLNNEQFF,TGTGCCACCAGCAGGCGGGGCCTGAACAATGAGCAGTTCTTC
.,TRBV5-4,TRBJ2-7,13,.,CASSLPLAYEQYF,TGTGCCAGCAGCTTACCGCTAGCGTACGAGCAGTACTTC
.,TRBV2,TRBJ2-3,14,TRBD2,CASSILAGTDTQYF,TGTGCCAGCAGTATATTAGCGGGAACAGATACGCAGTATTTT
.,TRBV14,TRBJ2-1,15,TRBD2,CASSQVLAGVNEQFF,TGTGCCAGCAGCCAAGTTCTAGCGGGAGTCAATGAGCAGTTCTTC
few,TRBV27,TRBJ2-1,17,TRBD2,CASSSDFRTSGYNEQFF,TGTGCCAGCAGTTCCGATTTCCGGACTAGCGGCTACAATGAGCAGTTCTTC
few,TRBV4-3,TRBJ2-1,19,TRBD2,CASSQEAGASGRWDNEQFF,TGCGCTAGCAGCCAAGAAGCGGGGGCTAGCGGGAGGTGGGACAATGAGCAGTTCTTC
few,TRBV9,TRBJ1-5,15,TRBD1,CASSAQGATDQPQHF,TGTGCCAGCAGCGCACAGGGGGCCACGGATCAGCCCCAGCATTTT
.,TRBV6-6,TRBJ1-5,15,.,CASRVRVQSNQPQHF,TGTGCCAGCAGGGTTCGGGTTCAGAGCAATCAGCCCCAGCATTTT
few,TRBV6-5,TRBJ2-7,12,TRBD2,CASSGRSYEQYF,TGTGCCAGCAGCGGGAGGTCCTACGAGCAGTACTTC
.,TRBV2,TRBJ2-4,13,.,CASTGGAKNIQYF,TGTGCCAGCACGGGTGGAGCCAAAAACATTCAGTACTTC
.,TRBV4-2,TRBJ1-1,15,.,CASSQRPGENVEAFF,TGTGCCAGCAGCCAACGGCCAGGGGAGAATGTTGAAGCTTTCTTT
.,TRBV11-2,TRBJ2-1,14,TRBD2,CASSLAAAGDEQFF,TGTGCCAGCAGCTTAGCGGCAGCGGGAGATGAGCAGTTCTTC
.,TRBV28,TRBJ2-1,16,.,CASSLGQLVSYNEQFF,TGTGCCAGCAGTTTGGGCCAGCTTGTCTCCTACAATGAGCAGTTCTTC
few,TRBV2,TRBJ2-2,13,.,CASTYRDTGELFF,TGTGCCAGTACCTACAGGGACACCGGGGAGCTGTTTTTT
.,TRBV2,TRBJ2-1,12,TRBD2,CASTVGREGQFF,TGTGCCAGCACCGTCGGGAGGGAAGGGCAGTTCTTC
few,TRBV6-6,TRBJ1-1,12,.,CASSRGVTEAFF,TGTGCCAGCAGCCGGGGGGTAACTGAAGCTTTCTTT
few,TRBV11-3,TRBJ2-2,16,TRBD1,CASSFPTGYNTGELFF,TGTGCCAGCAGCTTCCCGACAGGGTATAACACCGGGGAGCTGTTTTTT
.,TRBV19,TRBJ2-3,15,.,CASSIRQGSTDTQYF,TGTGCCAGTAGTATAAGGCAGGGGAGCACAGATACGCAGTATTTT
few,TRBV5-8,TRBJ1-1,14,.,CASSLGTANTEAFF,TGTGCCAGCAGCTTGGGGACAGCGAACACTGAAGCTTTCTTT
.,TRBV10-3,TRBJ2-3,14,.,CAISAGGPTDTQYF,TGTGCCATCAGTGCCGGGGGGCCCACAGATACGCAGTATTTT
few,TRBV7-9,TRBJ1-2,15,TRBD1,CASSSGSGQNYGYTF,TGTGCCAGCAGCTCCGGGTCGGGACAGAACTATGGCTACACCTTC
few,TRBV19,TRBJ1-5,16,TRBD1,CASSAGTGGVNQPQHF,TGTGCCAGTAGTGCCGGGACAGGGGGAGTCAATCAGCCCCAGCATTTT
.,TRBV11-3,TRBJ2-1,19,TRBD2,CASSLGGTAGTSALGGQFF,TGTGCCAGCAGCTTAGGGGGCACCGCCGGGACTAGCGCCCTGGGGGGGCAGTTCTTC
.,TRBV5-4,TRBJ2-3,18,TRBD2,CASSPTPRLAGDKDTQYF,TGTGCCAGCAGTCCTACGCCCCGACTAGCGGGAGATAAGGATACGCAGTATTTT
few,TRBV7-6,TRBJ2-3,16,TRBD2,CASSLVAGVFTDTQYF,TGTGCCAGCAGCTTAGTGGCGGGAGTCTTCACAGATACGCAGTATTTT
.,TRBV7-2,TRBJ2-1,16,TRBD2,CASSSLGSGQYNEQFF,TGTGCCAGCAGCTCCCTGGGTAGCGGGCAATACAATGAGCAGTTCTTC
.,TRBV28,TRBJ2-7,12,.,CASSLRLNEQYF,TGTGCCAGCAGCCTCCGACTGAACGAGCAGTACTTC
.,TRBV29-1,TRBJ2-2,14,TRBD1,CSVDNRGNTGELFF,TGCAGCGTTGACAACAGGGGAAACACCGGGGAGCTGTTTTTT